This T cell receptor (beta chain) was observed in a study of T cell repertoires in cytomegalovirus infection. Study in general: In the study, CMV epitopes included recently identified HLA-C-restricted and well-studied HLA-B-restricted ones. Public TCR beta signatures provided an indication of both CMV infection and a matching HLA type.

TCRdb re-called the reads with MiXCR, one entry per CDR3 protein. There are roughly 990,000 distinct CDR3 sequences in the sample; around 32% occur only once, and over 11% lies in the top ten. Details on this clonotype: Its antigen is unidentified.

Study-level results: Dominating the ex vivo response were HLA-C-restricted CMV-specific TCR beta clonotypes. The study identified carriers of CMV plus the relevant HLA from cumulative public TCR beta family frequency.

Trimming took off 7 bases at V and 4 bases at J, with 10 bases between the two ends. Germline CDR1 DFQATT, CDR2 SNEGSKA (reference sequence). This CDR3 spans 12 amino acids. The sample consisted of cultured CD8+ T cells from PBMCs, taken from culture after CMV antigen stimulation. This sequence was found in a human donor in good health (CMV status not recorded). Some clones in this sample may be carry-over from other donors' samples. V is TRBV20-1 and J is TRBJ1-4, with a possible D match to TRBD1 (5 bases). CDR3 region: CSVGEVNEKLFF. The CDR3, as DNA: TGCAGTGTGGGGGAGGTTAATGAAAAACTGTTTTTT.